The 31 T cell receptor beta chains below come from one sample, sequenced in a study of cytomegalovirus exposure and HLA in healthy donors (dated by TCRdb to between 2016 and 2019). The library was produced with the immunoSEQ multiplex PCR assay. A mixture of 60 forward primers for TCR Vbeta segments and 13 reverse primers for TCR Jbeta segments was used in the multiplex PCR. The table comes from immuneACCESS by way of TCRdb, which keeps in-frame sequences with V and J called. Part of the clones is missing from these tables; in studies checked, under half for an unresolved V gene and the rest for unknown reasons. A total of over 30,000 clones appear in this sample, roughly 80% of them only once. The ten largest clones add up to approximately 6% of the sample. Sequencing was performed on PBMCs. All receptors derive from a male donor in good health and CMV-seronegative.

The chain carries TRBV11-2 and TRBJ2-5, with D possibly TRBD2 on 5 matching bases. V lost 5 bases, J lost 5 bases, and 12 bases lay in between. This CDR3 spans 13 amino acids. Germline V lookup: CDR1 SGHAT, CDR2 FQNNGV. CDR3 sequence (DNA): TGTGCCAGCAGCAAAATCGGCGGGGAGACCCAGTACTTC. Translating gives CASSKIGGETQYF.

This clone has only a few counts. The chain joins TRBV28 to TRBJ1-1, with TRBD1 identical over 7 bases. Germline CDR1 reads MDHEN; CDR2 reads SYDVKM. The junction had 10 bases not matched to a gene; V was cut back by 4 bases and J by 8 bases. This CDR3 is 14 amino acids long. CDR3 residues: CASSSATTGFEAFF. The DNA of the CDR3 is TGTGCCAGCAGTTCGGCTACGACAGGGTTCGAAGCTTTCTTT.

The gene calls are TRBV14 and TRBJ1-1; D perhaps matches TRBD1 (5 bases). Germline V gene data show CDR1 as SGHDN and CDR2 as FVKESK. Between the trimmed V and J ends, which lost 2 bases and 6 bases, there was a span of 25 bases. This CDR3 is 18 amino acids long. CDR3 amino acids: CASSQKRTWGGNSAEAFF. In nucleotides, the CDR3 is TGTGCCAGCAGCCAAAAACGTACGTGGGGGGGTAATAGTGCTGAAGCTTTCTTT.

Comment on this clone: At one end the junction does not follow the germline gene, possibly because of a read error. The V and J genes are TRBV7-7 and TRBJ2-3, with TRBD2 matching 8 bases. Germline CDR1 reads SSHAT; CDR2 reads FNYEAQ (reference sequence). The CDR3 has 14 residues. The CDR3: CASSLAGRHDAQYF. DNA for the CDR3: TGTGCTAGCAGCCTAGCGGGCCGGCACGATGCGCAGTATTTT.

The chain links TRBV4-2 to TRBJ2-7; 12 bases are a match to TRBD2. This CDR3 spans 15 amino acids. V was clipped by 2 bases and J by 2 bases; unmatched bases: 1. Per the germline V gene, CDR1 is LGHNA and CDR2 is YNFKEQ. The CDR3 nucleotides read TGTGCCAGCAGCCAAAGACTAGCGGGGGCCTACGAGCAGTACTTC. This gives the protein CASSQRLAGAYEQYF.

The chain has TRBV30 and TRBJ1-5; tentatively, D is TRBD1 (6 bases). This CDR3 contains 13 residues. Trimming shortened V by 2 bases and J by 4 bases, and 9 bases separated the two germline ends. The V gene's germline CDR1 is GTSNPN and CDR2 SVGIG (reference sequence). The CDR3 region is CAWSSRGNQPQHF. DNA of the CDR3: TGTGCCTGGAGTTCGAGGGGGAATCAGCCCCAGCATTTT.

The chain uses TRBV30 and TRBJ2-5, with 10 bases that match TRBD2. With 5 bases clipped from V and 6 bases from J, the junction kept 6 bases outside the gene matches. This CDR3 has 13 residues. CDR1 and CDR2 from the germline V gene are GTSNPN and SVGIG (reference sequence). The CDR3 here is CAWEREGLKTQYF. For the CDR3, the DNA is TGTGCCTGGGAGCGGGAGGGCCTAAAGACCCAGTACTTC.

This clone was detected a few times. Other DNA sequences in the same sample also yield this CDR3. This chain connects TRBV5-6 to TRBJ1-1; D not certain. Germline CDR1 is SGHDT and CDR2 is YYEEEE. CDR3 length equals 13 residues. V was trimmed by 0 bases and J by 2 bases, leaving 5 bases between them. The CDR3 DNA sequence: TGTGCCAGCAGCTTGGGAGGAAACACTGAAGCTTTCTTT. This translates into CASSLGGNTEAFF.

This chain links TRBV30 with TRBJ1-1; possible D gene TRBD1, 5 bases. The ends were cut back, 8 bases at V and 5 bases at J, with 15 bases in the middle. Germline V gene data show CDR1 as GTSNPN and CDR2 as SVGIG (reference sequence). This CDR3 has 12 amino acids. The CDR3 reads CATTRGGTEAFF. CDR3 nucleotides: TGTGCCACAACTCGGGGGGGGACTGAAGCTTTCTTT.

Concerning this clone itself: One end of the junction does not line up with germline, which may come from a read error. The V and J genes are TRBV2 and TRBJ2-7; 10 bases match TRBD1. This CDR3 has 11 amino acids. Germline V lookup: CDR1 SNHLY, CDR2 FYNNEI. CDR3 amino acids: CASRRQGAADF. CDR3 bases: TGTGCCAGCAGGAGACAGGGGGCGGCCGATTTC.

In its sample, this clone was seen a few times. The rearrangement links TRBV2 to TRBJ2-7, with D tentatively TRBD1 (6 bases). The germline V and J ends were trimmed by 5 bases and 7 bases, with 18 bases remaining between them. This CDR3 region has 14 residues. CDR1 SNHLY and CDR2 FYNNEI come from the germline V gene. The CDR3 region is CASSSLTGSGEQYF. CDR3 DNA sequence: TGTGCCAGCAGTTCCCTTACAGGGTCTGGAGAGCAGTACTTC.

About this clone itself: An end of the junction differs from the germline gene, which may be a read error. The chain carries TRBV30 and TRBJ1-2; D unclear. Germline values: CDR1 GTSNPN, CDR2 SVGIG (reference sequence). There are 13 residues in the CDR3. For the CDR3, the DNA is TGTGCCTGGAGTCTCCCCCCTAACCATGGCTACACCTTC. Residues: CAWSLPPNHGYTF.

The table lists this clone with a count of one. The chain combines TRBV6-6 with TRBJ1-4; 9 nucleotides match TRBD1. Per the germline V gene, CDR1 is MNHNY and CDR2 is SVGAGI (reference sequence). V was clipped by 4 bases and J by 2 bases; unmatched bases: 2. The CDR3 runs 15 residues. CDR3 in DNA: TGTGCCAGCAGTTGGACAGGGGAGACTAATGAAAAACTGTTTTTT. Encoded protein: CASSWTGETNEKLFF.

The chain is built from TRBV28 and TRBJ2-7, with 7 bases matching TRBD2. Germline assignment: CDR1 MDHEN and CDR2 SYDVKM. The CDR3 consists of 14 residues. V gave up 9 bases and J gave up 0 bases; unmatched junction bases: 8. The CDR3 bases are TGTGCCAGTAGAGCGGGGTACTCCTCCTACGAGCAGTACTTC. This encodes CASRAGYSSYEQYF.

This clone was detected only a few times. The chain uses TRBV4-1 and TRBJ2-2; 7 bases map to TRBD1. With 5 bases clipped from V and 5 bases from J, the junction kept 17 bases outside the gene matches. CDR1 and CDR2 (germline): MGHRA, YSYEKL. The CDR3 consists of 18 residues. CDR3 in DNA: TGCGCCAGCAGCAGGGGGCATGGCCCCATCCCGGCTACCGGGGAGCTGTTTTTT. Protein product: CASSRGHGPIPATGELFF.

The DNA for the CDR3 is TGTGCCAGCAGTTTAAGGGGAATCAATCAGCCCCAGCATTTT. Translating it yields CASSLRGINQPQHF. The chain links TRBV28 to TRBJ1-5; TRBD1 might be the D (5 bases). From germline, CDR1 is MDHEN and CDR2 SYDVKM. The CDR3 has 14 residues. Trimming took off 2 bases at V and 3 bases at J, with 8 bases between the two ends.

This chain connects TRBV6-1 to TRBJ2-7; D is uncertain. CDR3 length: 13 amino acids. Germline V gene data show CDR1 as MNHNS and CDR2 as SASEGT. Trimming pared 4 bases from V and 4 bases from J, leaving 11 bases between. The CDR3 nucleotides are TGTGCCAGCAGTGGCGGCGTCAGTTACGAGCAGTACTTC. Translating it yields CASSGGVSYEQYF.

The V gene is TRBV4-2, the J gene TRBJ1-2; TRBD1 matches 7 bases. Trimming cost V 4 bases and J 8 bases; bases outside gene matches: 10. The CDR3 has 14 residues. Germline V gives CDR1 LGHNA, CDR2 YNFKEQ. This CDR3 is CASSPPQGVEGYTF. The CDR3 DNA follows: TGTGCCAGCAGCCCACCTCAGGGGGTCGAAGGCTACACCTTC.

This chain uses TRBV5-1 with TRBJ2-7, with unresolved D. Germline CDR1 reads SGHRS; CDR2 reads YFSETQ. The CDR3 contains 14 residues. Trimming removed 0 bases at V and 2 bases at J, with 9 bases between. The CDR3 nucleotides are TGCGCCAGCAGCTTGGTTGGCGGTCCCTACGAGCAGTACTTC. It codes for CASSLVGGPYEQYF.

The chain couples TRBV28 to TRBJ1-5; D unclear. Trimming removed 3 bases from V and 1 base from J, with 10 bases in between. In germline, CDR1 is MDHEN, CDR2 SYDVKM. This CDR3 contains 15 residues. CDR3 bases: TGTGCCAGCAGTTTCCTCGGGGTAAGCAATCAGCCCCAGCATTTT. Translated, it gives CASSFLGVSNQPQHF.

The chain recombines TRBV7-9 with TRBJ2-3; 8 bases are shared with TRBD2. Germline values: CDR1 SEHNR, CDR2 FQNEAQ (reference sequence). The V gene end was trimmed by 7 bases and the J gene end by 1 base; junction bases not matched to a gene: 19. This CDR3 spans 19 amino acids. This CDR3 is CASTPGGLFAGGRTDTQYF. The CDR3 bases are TGTGCCAGCACCCCCGGCGGGTTGTTTGCGGGAGGACGCACAGATACGCAGTATTTT.

This clone was seen a few times. The chain links TRBV6-5 to TRBJ2-1; maybe TRBD1 (6 bases). Germline lookup yields CDR1 MNHEY and CDR2 SVGAGI. CDR3 length: 13 amino acids. Trimming took off 3 bases at V and 5 bases at J, with 8 bases between the two ends. The CDR3 DNA is TGTGCCAGCAGTTATCAGGGGAACAATGAGCAGTTCTTC. Translating it yields CASSYQGNNEQFF.

The chain couples TRBV25-1 to TRBJ1-4, with 7 bases aligning to TRBD1. The CDR3 runs 16 residues. With 2 bases clipped from V and 10 bases from J, the junction kept 13 bases outside the gene matches. CDR1 is MGHDK, CDR2 SYGVNS, per germline. The DNA of the CDR3 is TGTGCCAGCAGTGAAGGCCCCGGGACAGCAGATGGAAAACTGTTTTTT. This sequence encodes CASSEGPGTADGKLFF.

J is TRBJ2-1 and V is TRBV2; possibly TRBD1 for D (5 bases). Germline CDR1 and CDR2: SNHLY and FYNNEI. The CDR3 has 13 amino acids. Deletions cut 3 bases from V and 8 bases from J, with 11 bases between. For the CDR3, the DNA is TGTGCCAGCAGTGACCTGGGGCCCGATGAGCAGTTCTTC. This codes for CASSDLGPDEQFF.

The chain employs TRBV2 and TRBJ1-3; TRBD1 is a possible D gene (6 bases). V lost 6 bases and J 2 bases, leaving 14 bases between the germline ends. CDR3 length: 15 amino acids. The germline V gene encodes CDR1 SNHLY and CDR2 FYNNEI. CDR3 loop: CASSYPPGAGNTIYF. The CDR3 DNA is TGTGCCAGCAGCTACCCGCCAGGGGCTGGAAACACCATATATTTT.

The table lists this clone with a count of one. The CDR3 region is CASSSPGSPNTGELFF. DNA of the CDR3: TGTGCCAGCAGTTCTCCCGGGAGCCCGAACACCGGGGAGCTGTTTTTT. V gene TRBV28 combines with J gene TRBJ2-2; TRBD2 might be the D (6 bases). The CDR3 is made up of 16 amino acids. V lost 4 bases, J lost 0 bases, and 12 bases lay in between. Germline CDR1 MDHEN, CDR2 SYDVKM. Drawing the rest from reference TRBV28 and TRBJ2-2, the complete variable domain is DVKVTQSSRYLVKRTGEKVFLECVQDMDHENMFWYRQDPGLGLRLIYFSYDVKMKEKGDIPEGYSVSREKKERFSLILESASTNQTSMYLCASSSPGSPNTGELFFGEGSRLTVL.

The chain combines TRBV6-5 with TRBJ1-1, with a possible D match to TRBD1 (6 bases). The CDR3 loop spans 14 amino acids. V was shortened by 5 bases and J by 5 bases, with 15 bases between the two germline ends. CDR1 and CDR2 from the germline V gene are MNHEY and SVGAGI. CDR3 sequence: CASSQLPGETEAFF. In DNA form, the CDR3 reads TGTGCCAGCAGTCAGCTCCCAGGGGAAACTGAAGCTTTCTTT.

The chain couples TRBV5-6 to TRBJ1-1, with 9 bases identical to TRBD1. This CDR3 spans 13 amino acids. Germline loops: CDR1 SGHDT, CDR2 YYEEEE. Losses at the gene ends were 4 bases for V and 5 bases for J; bases not matched to a gene: 3. The CDR3 region has the DNA TGTGCCAGCAGCACCGGGACAGGGACTGAAGCTTTCTTT. Protein product: CASSTGTGTEAFF.

The V call is TRBV30, the J call TRBJ2-2; TRBD2 aligns across 8 bases. The CDR3 is made up of 14 amino acids. CDR1 and CDR2 from the germline V gene are GTSNPN and SVGIG (reference sequence). J gave up 5 bases and V 1 base, and 3 bases lay outside the gene matches. The CDR3 DNA sequence: TGTGCCTGGAGTGGGTTAGCGGGGACCGGGGAGCTGTTTTTT. Amino acid sequence: CAWSGLAGTGELFF.

The CDR3 bases are TGTGCCAGCAGTTACTTGGCAGGGAACTCTGGAAACACCATATATTTT. As protein: CASSYLAGNSGNTIYF. The chain recombines TRBV6-5 with TRBJ1-3; a possible D gene is TRBD1 (5 bases). Germline CDR1 reads MNHEY; CDR2 reads SVGAGI. V lost 1 base to trimming and J lost 0 bases, with 10 bases between them. The CDR3 covers 16 residues.

The V and J genes are TRBV5-1 and TRBJ1-1, with a possible D match to TRBD1 (6 bases). The V gene lost 2 bases and the J gene lost 1 base, with 12 bases spanning the gap. Germline CDR1 and CDR2: SGHRS and YFSETQ. The CDR3 loop spans 15 amino acids. In DNA, the CDR3 is TGCGCCAGCAGCTTAATACAGGGCGGGAACACTGAAGCTTTCTTT. This sequence encodes CASSLIQGGNTEAFF.